This T cell receptor beta chain was recovered during a study of T cells expressing NK-cell markers. Study in general: In the group of eight sequenced donors, seven were HCMV-seropositive and one was seronegative.

TCR beta cDNA was generated via 5'RACE template switching incorporating UMIs. TCRdb re-analyzed the 5' RACE reads; it lists each CDR3 protein once, without DNA. The sample holds 400,000 to 550,000 distinct CDR3 sequences. A word on this clonotype: Its target is unknown.

The CDR3 contains 14 residues. Germline loops: CDR1 LGHNA, CDR2 YSLEER. Whole-study findings and limits: In more than 5 donors, dominant CD3+CD56+NKG2C+ clones formed about 1.0-7.0% of CD8+ cells. It remained uncertain whether the expanded NKG2C+ T cell clones were specific for HCMV antigens.

The specimen sequenced was blood T cells: a sorted CD56 or NKG2C T cell subset, CD4+ or CD8+ T cells, or bulk PBMC T cells (not recorded which). This clonotype was sampled from a woman aged 18 to 75 in good health. The chain uses TRBV4-3 and TRBJ2-1. The CDR3 loop is CASSHLVVSNEQFF.